This T cell receptor (beta chain) was identified in a study of blood T cell repertoires in COVID-19. Overall study context: COVID-19 samples, acute and convalescent, were from the United States, Italy and Spain. The cDNA or gDNA used as material had been derived from T cells, B-cell-depleted T cells, or PBMCs.

Trimming took 0 bases from V and 6 from J; bases not matched to a gene: 2. The CDR3 spans 15 residues. CDR1 SGDLS and CDR2 YYNGEE come from the germline V gene. TCRdb keeps only in-frame clones here, not all; method: immunoSEQ multiplex PCR. The sample carries fewer than 200,000 clones, roughly 86% recorded once. The clonotype originates from a man aged 35-49 years with active or convalescent COVID-19. Sequenced input: peripheral blood. The chain has TRBV9 and TRBJ2-1, with 11 bases lining up with TRBD1. CDR3 DNA: TGTGCCAGCAGCGTAGGGACAGGGGGCTTCAATGAGCAGTTCTTC. This codes for CASSVGTGGFNEQFF.